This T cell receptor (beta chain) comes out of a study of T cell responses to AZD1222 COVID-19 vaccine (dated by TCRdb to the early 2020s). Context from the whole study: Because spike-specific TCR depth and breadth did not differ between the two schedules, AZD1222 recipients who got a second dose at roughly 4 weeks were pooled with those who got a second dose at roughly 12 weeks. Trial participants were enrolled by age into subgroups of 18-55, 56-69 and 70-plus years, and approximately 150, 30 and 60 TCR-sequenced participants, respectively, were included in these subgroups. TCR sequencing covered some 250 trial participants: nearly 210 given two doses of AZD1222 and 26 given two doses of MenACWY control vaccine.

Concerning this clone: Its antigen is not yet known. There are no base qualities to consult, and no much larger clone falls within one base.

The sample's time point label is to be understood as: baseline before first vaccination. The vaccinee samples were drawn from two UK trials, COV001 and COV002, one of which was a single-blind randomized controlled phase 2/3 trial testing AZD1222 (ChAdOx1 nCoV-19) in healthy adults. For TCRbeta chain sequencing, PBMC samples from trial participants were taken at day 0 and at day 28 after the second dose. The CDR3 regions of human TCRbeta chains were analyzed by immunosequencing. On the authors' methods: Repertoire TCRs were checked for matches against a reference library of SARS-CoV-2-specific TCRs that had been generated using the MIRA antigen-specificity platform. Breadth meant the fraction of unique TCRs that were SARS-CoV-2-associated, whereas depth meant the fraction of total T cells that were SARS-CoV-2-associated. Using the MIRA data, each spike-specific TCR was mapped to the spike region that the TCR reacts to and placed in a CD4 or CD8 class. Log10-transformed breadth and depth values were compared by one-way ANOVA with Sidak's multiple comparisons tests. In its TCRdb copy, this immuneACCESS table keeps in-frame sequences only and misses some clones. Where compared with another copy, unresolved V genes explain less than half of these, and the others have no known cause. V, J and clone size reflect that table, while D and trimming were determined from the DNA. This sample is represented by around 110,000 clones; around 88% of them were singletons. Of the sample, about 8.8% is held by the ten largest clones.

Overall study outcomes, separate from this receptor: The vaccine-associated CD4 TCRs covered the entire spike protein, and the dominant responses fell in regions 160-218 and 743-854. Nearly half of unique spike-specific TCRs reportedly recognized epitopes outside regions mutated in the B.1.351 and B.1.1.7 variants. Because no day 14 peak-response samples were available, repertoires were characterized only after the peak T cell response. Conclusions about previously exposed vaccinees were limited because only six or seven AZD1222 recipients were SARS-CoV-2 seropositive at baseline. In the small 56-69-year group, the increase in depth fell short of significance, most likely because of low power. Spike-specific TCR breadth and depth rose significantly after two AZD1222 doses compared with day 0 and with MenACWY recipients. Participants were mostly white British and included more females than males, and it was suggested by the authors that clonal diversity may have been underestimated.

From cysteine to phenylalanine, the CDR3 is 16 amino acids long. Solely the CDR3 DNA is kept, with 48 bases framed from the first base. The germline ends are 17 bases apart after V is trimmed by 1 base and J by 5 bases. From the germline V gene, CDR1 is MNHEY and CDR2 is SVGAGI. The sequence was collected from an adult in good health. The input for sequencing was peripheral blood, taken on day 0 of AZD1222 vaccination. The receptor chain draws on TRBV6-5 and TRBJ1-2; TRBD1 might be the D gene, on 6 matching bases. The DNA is TGTGCCAGCAGTTACTTACGGGGGGGGCAAGGTTATGGCTACACCTTC. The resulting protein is CASSYLRGGQGYGYTF.